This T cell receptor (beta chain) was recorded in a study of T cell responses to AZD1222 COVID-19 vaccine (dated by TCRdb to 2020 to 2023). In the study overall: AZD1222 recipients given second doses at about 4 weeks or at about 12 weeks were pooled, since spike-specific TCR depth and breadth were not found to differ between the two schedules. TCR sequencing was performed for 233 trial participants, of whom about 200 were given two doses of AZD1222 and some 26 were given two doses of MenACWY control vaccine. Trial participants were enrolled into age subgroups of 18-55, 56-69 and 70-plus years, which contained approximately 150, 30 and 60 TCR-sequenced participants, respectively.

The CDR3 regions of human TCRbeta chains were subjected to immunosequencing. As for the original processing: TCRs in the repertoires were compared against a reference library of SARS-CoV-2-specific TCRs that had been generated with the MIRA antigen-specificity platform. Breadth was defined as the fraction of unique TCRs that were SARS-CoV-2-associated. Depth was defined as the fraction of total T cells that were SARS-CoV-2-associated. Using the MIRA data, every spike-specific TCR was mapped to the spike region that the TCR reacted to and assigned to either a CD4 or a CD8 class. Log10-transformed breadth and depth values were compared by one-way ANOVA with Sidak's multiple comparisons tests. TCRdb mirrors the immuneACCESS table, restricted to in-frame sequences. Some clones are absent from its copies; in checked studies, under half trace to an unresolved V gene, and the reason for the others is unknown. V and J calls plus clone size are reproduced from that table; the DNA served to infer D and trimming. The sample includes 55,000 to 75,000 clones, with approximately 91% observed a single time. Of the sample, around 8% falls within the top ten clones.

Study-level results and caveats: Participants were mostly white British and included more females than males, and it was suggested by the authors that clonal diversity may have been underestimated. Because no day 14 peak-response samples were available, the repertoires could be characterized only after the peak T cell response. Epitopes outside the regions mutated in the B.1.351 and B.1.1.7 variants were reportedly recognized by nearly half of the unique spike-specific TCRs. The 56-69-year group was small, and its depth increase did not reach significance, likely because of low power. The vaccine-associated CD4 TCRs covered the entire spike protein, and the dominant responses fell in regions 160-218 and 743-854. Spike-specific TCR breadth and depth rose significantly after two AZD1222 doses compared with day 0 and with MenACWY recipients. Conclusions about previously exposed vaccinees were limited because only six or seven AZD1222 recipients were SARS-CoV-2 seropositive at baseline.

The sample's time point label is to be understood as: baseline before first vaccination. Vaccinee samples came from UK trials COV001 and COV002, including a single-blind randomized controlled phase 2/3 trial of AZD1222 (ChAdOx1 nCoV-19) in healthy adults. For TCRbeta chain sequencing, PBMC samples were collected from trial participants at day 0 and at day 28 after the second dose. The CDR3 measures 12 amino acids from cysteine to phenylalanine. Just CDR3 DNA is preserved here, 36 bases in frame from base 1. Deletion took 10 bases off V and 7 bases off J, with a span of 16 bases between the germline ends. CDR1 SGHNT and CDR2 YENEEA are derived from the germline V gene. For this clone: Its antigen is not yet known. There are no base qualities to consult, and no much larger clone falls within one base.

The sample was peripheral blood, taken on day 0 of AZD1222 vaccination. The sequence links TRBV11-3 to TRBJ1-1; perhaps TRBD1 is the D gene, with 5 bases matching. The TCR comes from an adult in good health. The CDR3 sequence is CAIRQGLGEAFF. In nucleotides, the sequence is TGTGCCATCCGGCAGGGATTGGGTGAAGCTTTCTTT.